This T cell receptor beta chain was sequenced in a study of T-cell reconstitution after alpha-beta-depleted transplantation in children. From germline, CDR1 is DFQATT and CDR2 SNEGSKA (reference sequence). V shed 0 bases and J 8 bases; nucleotides not matched to a gene: 5. The CDR3 extends over 14 amino acids. This clonotype was seen only a few times. Unique molecular identifiers tagged the TCRbeta library. In TCRdb, the PCR reads were re-called with MiXCR into one record per CDR3 protein. Here the sample spans around 370,000 distinct CDR3 sequences, around 10% being singletons. Specimen: PBMCs from the stem cell graft donor, collected from the stem cell graft. The receptor was isolated from a human donor who donated a stem cell graft to a child with acute lymphoblastic leukemia. The chain has TRBV20-1 and TRBJ1-4; 8 positions match TRBD1. The CDR3: CSARDSQGGEKLFF. CDR3 DNA sequence: TGCAGTGCTAGAGATTCACAGGGGGGGGAAAAACTGTTTTTT.